These 27 T cell receptor beta chains were all obtained from the same sample, sequenced in a study of OX40 agonist ivuxolimab in advanced cancers. Some clones are missing from TCRdb's copy, which holds only in-frame ones; the method was immunoSEQ multiplex PCR. Among around 82,000 clones listed, around 90% were seen once. Sequenced material: CD4+ or CD8+ T cells sorted from blood, taken in a trial of the OX40 agonist ivuxolimab. These receptors originate from an adult with an advanced solid tumor such as melanoma, head and neck, liver or kidney cancer.

In DNA form, the CDR3 reads TGTGCCAGCAGCCAAGATGGAGCGGGAGGAGCGCCCAATGAGCAGTTCTTC. This gives the protein CASSQDGAGGAPNEQFF. This chain connects TRBV4-2 to TRBJ2-1, with TRBD2 matching 9 bases. V dropped 0 bases and J dropped 6; count of bases not matched to a gene: 9. This CDR3 comprises 17 residues. Germline V gene sequence: CDR1 LGHNA, CDR2 YNFKEQ.

This chain uses TRBV28 with TRBJ1-1, with 8 bases aligning to TRBD1. With V trimmed by 5 bases and J by 1 base, 12 bases remained unmatched. CDR3 length: 17 residues. Germline CDR1 MDHEN, CDR2 SYDVKM. The CDR3 region has the DNA TGTGCCAGCAGTCGGACAGGGAATAGAGTCGAGAACACTGAAGCTTTCTTT. Its protein is CASSRTGNRVENTEAFF. Drawing the rest from reference TRBV28 and TRBJ1-1, the complete variable domain is DVKVTQSSRYLVKRTGEKVFLECVQDMDHENMFWYRQDPGLGLRLIYFSYDVKMKEKGDIPEGYSVSREKKERFSLILESASTNQTSMYLCASSRTGNRVENTEAFFGQGTRLTVV.

The chain couples TRBV4-3 to TRBJ2-5, with 8 nucleotides matching TRBD2. The CDR3 runs 18 residues. Germline V lookup: CDR1 LGHNA, CDR2 YSLEER. J was trimmed by 5 bases and V by 2 bases; bases with no gene match: 16. The CDR3 spells CASSQNPLAANYGETQYF. DNA of the CDR3: TGCGCCAGCAGCCAAAACCCACTAGCGGCAAACTATGGGGAGACCCAGTACTTC.

Points on this clone: The final CDR3 position lacks the conserved phenylalanine or tryptophan, pointing to a likely read error. Because the CDR3's place on the DNA is in doubt, the DNA is left out and the CDR3 is given as listed by TCRdb. The chain combines TRBV28 with TRBJ2-7; the table names TRBD1, a call not compared with the DNA. Germline-derived CDR1 and CDR2 are MDHEN and SYDVKM. Termini included, the CDR3 measures 11 amino acids. The CDR3 sequence is CASSLQGVRYL.

CDR3 amino acids: CASSQALRQGAAKNIQYF. The DNA of the CDR3 is TGCGCCAGCAGCCAAGCTCTTCGACAGGGGGCCGCCAAAAACATTCAGTACTTC. This chain links TRBV4-3 with TRBJ2-4, with TRBD1 matching 10 bases. The germline gives CDR1 LGHNA, CDR2 YSLEER. CDR3 length: 18 residues. V trimming: 1 base; J trimming: 1 base; junction bases outside the gene matches: 7.

The chain combines TRBV9 with TRBJ2-1; D uncertain. V lost 3 bases, J lost 10 bases, and 14 bases lay in between. Looked up from germline, CDR1 is SGDLS and CDR2 is YYNGEE. The CDR3 has 13 amino acids. The CDR3 nucleotides are TGTGCCAGCAGCGGACCCGACTTCCGGGAGCAGTTCTTC. It yields the protein CASSGPDFREQFF. The whole variable domain, filled in from reference TRBV9 and TRBJ2-1, reads DSGVTQTPKHLITATGQRVTLRCSPRSGDLSVYWYQQSLDQGLQFLIQYYNGEERAKGNILERFSAQQFPDLHSELNLSSLELGDSALYFCASSGPDFREQFFGPGTRLTVL.

The rearrangement links TRBV7-2 to TRBJ2-1, with D tentatively TRBD2 (6 bases). From germline, CDR1 is SGHTA and CDR2 FQGNSA. V was cut by 7 bases and J by 5 bases, with 18 bases left in between. The length of the CDR3 is 15 residues. This CDR3 is CASTLGGALNNEQFF. CDR3 nucleotide sequence: TGTGCCAGCACCCTCGGGGGAGCGCTTAACAATGAGCAGTTCTTC.

The CDR3 DNA sequence: TGTGCCAGCAGAGAAGGGGGTGATTCTAACGAGCAGTACTTC. Amino acids: CASREGGDSNEQYF. This chain links TRBV25-1 with TRBJ2-5; the D gene is possibly TRBD1 (6 bases). The J call may be mistaken, given a closer DNA end match to TRBJ2-7. The CDR3 totals 14 residues. Germline V gene sequence: CDR1 MGHDK, CDR2 SYGVNS.

The J gene is TRBJ2-1, the V gene TRBV13; D unclear. The CDR3 consists of 17 residues. V gave up 0 bases and J gave up 0 bases, with 12 bases separating them. Germline V CDR1 and CDR2: PRHDT, FYEKMQ (reference sequence). For the CDR3, the DNA is TGTGCCAGCAGCTTAGGGCTAGGCCCCTTCTCCTACAATGAGCAGTTCTTC. Its protein product is CASSLGLGPFSYNEQFF.

This rearrangement joins TRBV11-3 to TRBJ2-1, with TRBD1 matching over 10 bases. This CDR3 is built from 15 residues. In germline, CDR1 is SGHNT, CDR2 YENEEA. The V gene end was trimmed by 1 base and the J gene end by 7 bases; junction bases not matched to a gene: 4. CDR3 nucleotide sequence: TGTGCCAGCAGCTTAGCTGGGACAGGGGTGAATGAGCAGTTCTTC. Protein product: CASSLAGTGVNEQFF.

As concerns this clone: This sample includes further DNA sequences coding for the same CDR3. This chain connects TRBV6-5 to TRBJ2-2; D possibly matches TRBD1 or TRBD2 (5 bases each). Trimming left V 6 bases short and J 6 bases short, with 8 bases between. CDR1 and CDR2 (germline): MNHEY, SVGAGI. The CDR3 runs to 12 residues. The CDR3 bases are TGTGCCAGCAGGGGGGTCGCCGGGGAGCTGTTTTTT. It is translated as CASRGVAGELFF.

The chain carries TRBV7-9 and TRBJ2-2, with 7 bases identical to TRBD1. J gave up 4 bases and V 5 bases, and 10 bases lay outside the gene matches. The CDR3 spans 16 residues. From germline, CDR1 is SEHNR and CDR2 FQNEAQ (reference sequence). CDR3 sequence reads: CASSTTGARSTGELFF. The CDR3 nucleotides read TGTGCCAGCAGCACAACAGGGGCCCGGAGCACCGGGGAGCTGTTTTTT.

J is TRBJ2-7 and V is TRBV10-3; the D is unclear. CDR3 size: 13 residues. CDR1 and CDR2 from the germline V gene are ENHRY and SYGVKD. V was clipped by 0 bases and J by 3 bases, with 6 bases between them. The CDR3 protein is CAISESHGYEQYF. CDR3 DNA: TGTGCCATCAGTGAGTCGCACGGCTACGAGCAGTACTTC.

This clone was observed a handful of times. The V gene is TRBV7-9, the J gene TRBJ1-1, with unresolved D. The CDR3 covers 11 residues. CDR1 is SEHNR and CDR2 is FQNEAQ in the germline V gene (reference sequence). With 7 bases removed from V and 10 bases from J, the gap between germline ends came to 13 bases. CDR3 bases: TGTGCCAGCACCCGGACCACTCGAGCTTTCTTT. Translated: CASTRTTRAFF.

The chain combines TRBV21-1 with TRBJ2-2; no check of the table's D call, TRBD2, against the DNA was made. TRBV21-1 is annotated as a pseudogene. The CDR3 totals 16 residues. This CDR3 reads CASSKWGGRAVGELFF. The CDR3 nucleotides read TGTGCCAGCAGCAAATGGGGCGGGAGGGCGGTCGGGGAGCTGTTTTTT.

The chain employs TRBV5-5 and TRBJ1-1, with 8 bases that match TRBD1. This CDR3 spans 14 amino acids. CDR1 is SGHKS, CDR2 YYEKEE, per germline (reference sequence). The junction had 9 bases not matched to a gene; V was cut back by 4 bases and J by 7 bases. CDR3: CASSAMTGEFEAFF. CDR3 coding DNA: TGTGCCAGCAGCGCTATGACAGGGGAATTTGAAGCTTTCTTT.

The sample holds one count of this clone. The V and J genes are TRBV28 and TRBJ1-2; D is ambiguous. This CDR3 comprises 15 residues. Trimming took off 1 base at V and 0 bases at J, with 9 bases between the two ends. Per the germline V gene, CDR1 is MDHEN and CDR2 is SYDVKM. The CDR3 protein is CASSLLVRSNYGYTF. As DNA, the CDR3 is TGTGCCAGCAGTTTATTGGTCAGGTCTAACTATGGCTACACCTTC.

The rearrangement joins TRBV11-2 to TRBJ2-1, with 13 bases identical to TRBD2. V was pared by 2 bases and J by 9 bases, with 4 bases of the junction left unmatched. The length of the CDR3 is 15 residues. Germline V gene lookup returns CDR1 SGHAT and CDR2 FQNNGV. The CDR3 DNA reads as TGTGCCAGCAGCTTACATGGACTAGCGGGAGTTGAGCAGTTCTTC. Amino acid sequence: CASSLHGLAGVEQFF.

The chain is built from TRBV11-3 and TRBJ1-1, with D uncertain. This CDR3 comprises 13 residues. Per germline, CDR1 SGHNT and CDR2 YENEEA. Trimming shortened V by 0 bases and J by 3 bases, and 5 bases separated the two germline ends. The CDR3 protein is CASSLEADTEAFF. CDR3 DNA sequence: TGTGCCAGCAGCTTAGAAGCAGACACTGAAGCTTTCTTT. The full variable domain, completed using reference TRBV11-3 and TRBJ1-1, is EAGVVQSPRYKIIEKKQPVAFWCNPISGHNTLYWYLQNLGQGPELLIRYENEEAVDDSQLPKDRFSAERLKGVDSTLKIQPAELGDSAVYLCASSLEADTEAFFGQGTRLTVV.

The chain combines TRBV11-2 with TRBJ2-1, with D maybe TRBD1 (5 bases). V gave up 8 bases and J gave up 7 bases, with 15 bases separating them. This CDR3 spans 13 amino acids. Per germline, CDR1 SGHAT and CDR2 FQNNGV. CDR3 amino acids: CASCQGIWNEQFF. CDR3 nucleotide sequence: TGTGCCAGCTGTCAGGGTATCTGGAATGAGCAGTTCTTC.

CDR3: CASSVADRGWADTQYF. In DNA, the CDR3 is TGTGCCAGCAGCGTAGCGGACAGGGGTTGGGCAGATACGCAGTATTTT. This sequence joins TRBV9 and TRBJ2-3; 9 nucleotides agree with TRBD1. Trimming cost V 0 bases and J 4 bases; bases outside gene matches: 6. The length of the CDR3 is 16 residues. Germline V gene sequence: CDR1 SGDLS, CDR2 YYNGEE.

This chain connects TRBV7-9 to TRBJ2-7; TRBD1 is a possible D gene (6 bases). The CDR3 covers 14 residues. Germline lookup yields CDR1 SEHNR and CDR2 FQNEAQ (reference sequence). V was clipped by 1 base and J by 6 bases, with 13 bases between them. The CDR3 coding sequence is TGTGCCAGCAGCTTAGGGGCACAGGGCCGCGAGCAGTACTTC. Its protein product is CASSLGAQGREQYF. The variable domain in full, completed from reference TRBV7-9 and TRBJ2-7, reads DTGVSQNPRHKITKRGQNVTFRCDPISEHNRLYWYRQTLGQGPEFLTYFQNEAQLEKSRLLSDRFSAERPKGSFSTLEIQRTEQGDSAMYLCASSLGAQGREQYFGPGTRLTVT.

The V gene is TRBV5-5, the J gene TRBJ2-4; D unclear. V dropped 4 bases and J dropped 5 bases, with 16 bases sitting between them. This CDR3 comprises 15 residues. Germline lookup yields CDR1 SGHKS and CDR2 YYEKEE (reference sequence). CDR3 residues: CASSGPQVAENIQYF. The DNA of the CDR3 is TGTGCCAGCAGCGGGCCCCAAGTGGCTGAAAACATTCAGTACTTC.

The V and J genes are TRBV7-3 and TRBJ2-3, with 8 positions matching TRBD1. Germline values: CDR1 SGHTA, CDR2 FQGTGA. The CDR3 spans 13 residues. V gave up 4 bases and J gave up 4 bases; unmatched junction bases: 1. The CDR3 reads CASSYRGADTQYF. The CDR3 DNA sequence: TGTGCCAGCAGCTACAGGGGGGCAGATACGCAGTATTTT.

The gene calls are TRBV5-4 and TRBJ2-7, with D unresolved. Per the germline V gene, CDR1 is SGHNT and CDR2 is YYREEE (reference sequence). CDR3 length: 14 residues. Trimming took 5 bases from V and 4 from J, leaving 16 bases between them. This chain's CDR3 is CASRKDIGDYEQYF. CDR3 DNA: TGTGCCAGCAGGAAAGACATTGGGGATTACGAGCAGTACTTC.

The chain carries TRBV15 and TRBJ1-4; TRBD1 matches 8 bases. Germline loops: CDR1 LNHNV, CDR2 YYDKDF (reference sequence). CDR3 length: 15 residues. V was pared by 0 bases and J by 3 bases, with 0 bases of the junction left unmatched. The CDR3 bases are TGTGCCACCAGCAGAGACAGGGGGCCTAATGAAAAACTGTTTTTT. Amino acids: CATSRDRGPNEKLFF.

The V call is TRBV28, the J call TRBJ1-2; D not certain. The CDR3 is 14 residues long. Trimming stripped 1 base from V and 4 bases from J, with 10 bases between. Germline assignment: CDR1 MDHEN and CDR2 SYDVKM. CDR3 loop: CASSLFGRSYGYTF. Written as DNA, the CDR3 is TGTGCCAGCAGTTTATTCGGCAGGAGCTATGGCTACACCTTC.